This T cell receptor beta chain originates from a study of beta chain features in type 1 diabetes (dated by TCRdb to the late 2010s). Context from the whole study: No differences in mean age, gender distribution, total cell number or subset yield were found between patients and healthy donors. The study compared the TCRB repertoires of sorted circulating CD4+ T cell subsets in recently diagnosed type 1 diabetes patients with those in matched healthy donors. Naive and central memory subsets were obtained from all 30 or so donors, but regulatory and stem cell-like memory subsets were isolated from only 8 patients and about 8 healthy donors. A total of over 95,000,000 sorted cells were examined across all samples, and RNA yield correlated strongly with the number of cells per subset.

Each donor gave one peripheral blood draw, averaging approximately 110 mL, which was collected into heparinised tubes. Using a panel that included CD45RO, CCR7, CD25, CD127, CD95 and CD27, naive, central memory, regulatory and stem cell-like memory CD4+ T cells were sorted on a BD FACSAria II. Purity was above 95% for every sorted population. PBMCs were isolated right away by Lymphoprep density gradient centrifugation and were stained directly, without culture. So that batch effects would be minimized, each experiment stained and sorted samples in pairs, pairing one healthy donor with one patient. The High Capacity cDNA Reverse Transcription Kit was used to reverse transcribe all of the isolated RNA, meaning that expressed TCRB transcripts were what got sequenced. Naive, central memory and regulatory T cell samples underwent deep immunoSEQ sequencing, averaging around 3.9 million total reads per sample. After sorted cells were lysed in RLT buffer, RNA was extracted with DNase-treated RNeasy Micro or Mini kits, with the choice depending on cell number. Each cell subset was processed separately to prevent cross-contamination, with patient and healthy donor samples processed together. TCRB sequences were amplified from cDNA with the immunoSEQ multiplex PCR, producing 87-bp fragments spanning the CDR3 region. The amplicons were sequenced using the Illumina HiSeq platform. Per the source publication's procedure: Synthetic template baselines were used to correct PCR bias computationally, reads within Hamming distance 2 were collapsed together, and singletons that could not be merged were discarded. Reads were aligned to IMGT to assign V, D and J genes, CDR3 length, and insertions or deletions at six rearrangement sites. Within each subset, clonotype counts were normalized to sorted cell number, after which true diversity and Gini coefficients were computed with the tcR R package. The overlap coefficient, calculated on TCRB nucleotide sequences, was used to quantify repertoire sharing. Held by TCRdb, this immuneACCESS table contains in-frame sequences only and omits some clones. Under half of the omission traces to an unresolved V gene where checked; the cause of the rest is unknown. V, J and clone size are taken as reported in that table, and D and trimming were inferred from the DNA itself. The sample table records 130,000 or so clones; roughly 10% of these occur just once. The ten largest clones add up to roughly 0.75% of the sample.

From its cysteine to its phenylalanine, the CDR3 spans 16 amino acids. The entry retains the CDR3 DNA only, 48 bases that are in frame from base 1. Ends trimmed: V by 4 bases, J by 2 bases; bases unmatched to a gene: 8. The germline V gene (reference sequence) provides CDR1 SEHNR and CDR2 FQNEAQ. Here is what the overall study found, with its caveats: PCR may preferentially amplify shorter templates, but because patient and control samples were amplified and corrected together, any resulting skew would affect both groups equally. Patients with type 1 diabetes made fewer insertions and deleted more nucleotides at VDJ recombination sites, implying thymic rearrangement abnormalities. Type 1 diabetes patients showed a moderate but significant shortening of TCRB CDR3 length in all four CD4+ subsets. Naive, central memory and regulatory TCRB repertoires appeared more similar among patients than among healthy donors. Sequencing cDNA rather than genomic DNA could over-represent highly expressing activated cells, although activation and CD3 levels did not differ between groups. Only small numbers of individuals were included in the HLA sub-analyses, which left unresolved whether HLA type had any influence on TCRB rearrangement.

This clone was counted only a few times. No cognate antigen has been identified for it. Base quality data are lacking; no much larger clone is found one base away. The sequence was collected from a man younger than 45 with type 1 diabetes. The sequenced sample was central memory CD4+ T cells from blood. This sequence uses TRBV7-9 and TRBJ2-3, with 8 junctional bases fitting TRBD1. Here the CDR3 is given as CASSSRTGWDTDTQYF. The DNA is as follows: TGTGCCAGCAGCTCTCGGACAGGGTGGGACACAGATACGCAGTATTTT.